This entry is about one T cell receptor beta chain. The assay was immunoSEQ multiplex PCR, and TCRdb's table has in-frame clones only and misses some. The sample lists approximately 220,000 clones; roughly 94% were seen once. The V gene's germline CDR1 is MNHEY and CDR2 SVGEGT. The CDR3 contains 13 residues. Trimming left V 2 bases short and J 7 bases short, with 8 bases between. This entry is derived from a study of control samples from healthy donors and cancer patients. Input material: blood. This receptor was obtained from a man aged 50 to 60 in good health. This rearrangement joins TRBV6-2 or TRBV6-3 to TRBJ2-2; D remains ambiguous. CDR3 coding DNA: TGTGCCAGCAGTTACCCCGTTTTCGGGGAGCTGTTTTTT. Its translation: CASSYPVFGELFF.